This T cell receptor (beta chain) was documented in a study of cytomegalovirus exposure and HLA in healthy donors. Looked up from germline, CDR1 is MDHEN and CDR2 is SYDVKM. With 2 bases removed from V and 5 bases from J, the gap between germline ends came to 10 bases. The CDR3 is made up of 14 amino acids. About this clone itself: Antigen: not known.

Both 60 Vbeta primers and 13 Jbeta primers went into the PCR. Profiled with immunoSEQ multiplex PCR; TCRdb holds only in-frame clones, not every one. Found here are over 110,000 clones, over 75% of them singletons; the top ten hold approximately 8.2%. General study results and limits: Indistinguishability led to the exclusion of some V segments, TRBV6-2 and TRBV6-3 included. For most TCR sequences rarity was the rule, although some public TCRs occurred in many donors. Available immune exposure information was restricted to CMV serostatus only. Analysis was carried out at a later point, and it linked a missense DCLRE1C variant to TCR beta V- and J-gene trimming.

V and J are TRBV28 and TRBJ1-5; D remains unclear. Sequencing used PBMCs. The source is a woman aged 45-65 years in good health and CMV-seropositive. In DNA form, the CDR3 reads TGTGCCAGCAGTTTACGGCGGGGTTATCAGCCCCAGCATTTT. Residues: CASSLRRGYQPQHF.